This is a list of T cell receptor beta chains from one sample in a study of blood T cell repertoires in COVID-19. Sequenced by immunoSEQ multiplex PCR; TCRdb stores in-frame clones only, minus some. The table records under 550,000 clones, roughly 89% of them present only once. Sequenced material: peripheral blood. These receptors were collected from a young man with COVID-19, enrolled during active disease. The CDR3 runs from the conserved cysteine through the conserved F or W. The D gene is left open where the match is weak. Clone size appears in some rows only: once, few, many, or a class for an expanded clone.

d_gene,j_gene,abundance,v_gene,CDR3nt,CDR3aa
.,TRBJ2-7,.,TRBV5-1,TGCGCCAGCAGCCTCGCTCCAACAGGGCATATCGCCTACGAGCAGTACTTC,CASSLAPTGHIAYEQYF
.,TRBJ2-2,.,TRBV2,TGTGCCAGCCGTGGGGCAGGGGCGCACACCGGGGAGCTGTTTTTT,CASRGAGAHTGELFF
.,TRBJ2-3,.,TRBV6-2/TRBV6-3,TGTGCCAGCAGTTGGCTAGCGAGCACAGATACGCAGTATTTT,CASSWLASTDTQYF
TRBD2,TRBJ2-3,once,TRBV28,TGTGCCAGCAGCCCTCCCCTTGGCGCGGGGGTTAGCACAGATACGCAGTATTTT,CASSPPLGAGVSTDTQYF
TRBD2,TRBJ2-1,.,TRBV6-6,TGTGCCAGCAGTTACGGGGGGGTTTACAATGAGCAGTTCTTC,CASSYGGVYNEQFF
TRBD1,TRBJ2-3,.,TRBV7-9,TGTGCCAGCAGTCTACAGGGGGCCCTGAACACAGATACGCAGTATTTT,CASSLQGALNTDTQYF
TRBD2,TRBJ2-3,.,TRBV20-1,TGCAGTGCTAGTAAAAGAGAGCGGGACACAGATACGCAGTATTTT,CSASKRERDTDTQYF
.,TRBJ2-5,.,TRBV11-3,TGTGCCAGCAGCTTAGTGCGATCGCAAGAGACCCAGTACTTC,CASSLVRSQETQYF
.,TRBJ1-5,.,TRBV19,TGTGCCAGTAGCCCGTTCAACGCCGGGGAGCCCCAGCATTTT,CASSPFNAGEPQHF
TRBD1,TRBJ2-3,.,TRBV19,TGTGCCAGTAGGGACCGGGACAGGGTCCCAGATACGCAGTATTTT,CASRDRDRVPDTQYF
.,TRBJ1-2,.,TRBV15,TGTGCCACCAGCAGAGATTACGGGACAACTAACTATGGCTACACCTTC,CATSRDYGTTNYGYTF
.,TRBJ1-2,.,TRBV10-2,TGCGCCAGCAGTCCCGGGGATGGGTCACTCGGCTATGGCTACACCTTC,CASSPGDGSLGYGYTF
.,TRBJ1-4,.,TRBV6-5,TGTGCCAGCGCGGAACGGTGGTTAAATGAAAAACTGTTTTTT,CASAERWLNEKLFF